A single sample gave rise to the 6 T cell receptor beta chains below, sequenced in a study of blood T cell repertoires in COVID-19. Generated by immunoSEQ multiplex PCR, the TCRdb table keeps only in-frame clones and is missing some. Altogether some 74,000 clones are present, around 83% being singletons, with the ten largest covering less than 45%. The sample consisted of peripheral blood. The receptors stem from an older man with acute or convalescent COVID-19.

This clone turned up a few times. The genes are TRBV28 and TRBJ1-2; D uncertain. Germline CDR1 is MDHEN and CDR2 is SYDVKM. The ends were cut back, 6 bases at V and 5 bases at J, with 7 bases in the middle. This CDR3 is 11 amino acids long. The DNA of the CDR3 is TGTGCCAGCAGAGGCGGTTATGGCTACACCTTC. Translating gives CASRGGYGYTF.

The V gene is TRBV14, the J gene TRBJ1-2; no reliable D call. Germline V lookup: CDR1 SGHDN, CDR2 FVKESK. CDR3 length: 14 amino acids. V gave up 0 bases and J gave up 8 bases, with 13 bases separating them. The CDR3 DNA follows: TGTGCCAGCAGCCAAGATTGGAGGGAGGGCGGCTACACCTTC. This gives the protein CASSQDWREGGYTF. Using reference TRBV14 and TRBJ1-2 for the parts outside the CDR3, the full variable domain is EAGVTQFPSHSVIEKGQTVTLRCDPISGHDNLYWYRRVMGKEIKFLLHFVKESKQDESGMPNNRFLAERTGGTYSTLKVQPAELEDSGVYFCASSQDWREGGYTFGSGTRLTVV.

The chain recombines TRBV28 with TRBJ1-5; 7 nucleotides align to TRBD1. J was trimmed by 1 base and V by 6 bases; bases with no gene match: 6. The V gene's germline CDR1 is MDHEN and CDR2 SYDVKM. The CDR3 has 15 residues. This CDR3 reads CASSSGTASNQPQHF. CDR3 sequence (DNA): TGTGCCAGCAGCTCCGGGACAGCGAGCAATCAGCCCCAGCATTTT.

This chain joins TRBV6-5 and TRBJ1-1; D uncertain. CDR1 is MNHEY, CDR2 SVGAGI, per germline. V lost 6 bases to trimming and J lost 1 base, with 12 bases between them. This CDR3 spans 14 amino acids. This CDR3 is CASSSWEKNTEAFF. The CDR3 DNA reads as TGTGCCAGCAGCTCCTGGGAGAAGAACACTGAAGCTTTCTTT.

This clone was seen once. The V and J genes are TRBV3-1 (or the pseudogene TRBV3-2) and TRBJ1-2; 9 nucleotides agree with TRBD1. The V segment lost 4 bases and the J segment 12 bases; nucleotides outside the gene matches: 9. This CDR3 contains 13 residues. CDR1 and CDR2 (germline): LGHDT, YNNKEL (reference sequence). The CDR3 here is CASSLQDRGTNTF. The CDR3 nucleotides are TGTGCCAGCAGCCTTCAGGACAGGGGAACGAACACCTTC.

The chain combines TRBV6-5 with TRBJ2-2, with D possibly matching TRBD2 (6 bases). The CDR3 has 15 residues. The V end was cut by 7 bases, the J end by 3 bases, with 15 bases between. Per germline, CDR1 MNHEY and CDR2 SVGAGI. CDR3 sequence reads: CASIVQGGYTGELFF. The CDR3, as DNA: TGTGCCAGCATTGTTCAGGGAGGCTACACCGGGGAGCTGTTTTTT.